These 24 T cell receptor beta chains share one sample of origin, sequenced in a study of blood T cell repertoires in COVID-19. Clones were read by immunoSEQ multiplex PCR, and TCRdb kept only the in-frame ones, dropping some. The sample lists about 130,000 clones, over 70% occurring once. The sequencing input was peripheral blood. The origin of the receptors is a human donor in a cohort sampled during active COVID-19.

CDR3: CASSSIASSTDTQYF. Written as DNA, the CDR3 is TGTGCCAGCAGCTCCATAGCGTCTAGCACAGATACGCAGTATTTT. The chain combines TRBV7-2 with TRBJ2-3; TRBD2 is a possible D gene (5 bases). This CDR3 has 15 amino acids. Deletions cut 4 bases from V and 0 bases from J, with 11 bases between. Germline CDR1 and CDR2: SGHTA and FQGNSA.

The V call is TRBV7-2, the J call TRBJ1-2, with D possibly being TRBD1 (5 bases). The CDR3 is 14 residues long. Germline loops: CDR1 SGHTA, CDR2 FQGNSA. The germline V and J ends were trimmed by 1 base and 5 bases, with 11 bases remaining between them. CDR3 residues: CASSLVGQPYGYTF. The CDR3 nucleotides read TGTGCCAGCAGCTTAGTGGGGCAGCCATATGGCTACACCTTC.

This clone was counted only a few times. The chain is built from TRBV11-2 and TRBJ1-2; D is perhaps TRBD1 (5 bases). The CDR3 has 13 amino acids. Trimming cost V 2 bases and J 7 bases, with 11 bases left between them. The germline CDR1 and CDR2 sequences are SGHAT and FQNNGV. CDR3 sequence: CASSLNRISGYTF. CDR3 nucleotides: TGTGCCAGCAGCTTAAACAGGATTAGTGGCTACACCTTC.

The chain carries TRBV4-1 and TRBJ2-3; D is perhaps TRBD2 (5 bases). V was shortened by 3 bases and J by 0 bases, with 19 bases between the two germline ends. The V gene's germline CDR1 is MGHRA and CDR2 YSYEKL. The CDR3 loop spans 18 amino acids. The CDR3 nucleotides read TGCGCCAGCAGCCAGGCGGGTAGCAACCCATCTAGCACAGATACGCAGTATTTT. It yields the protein CASSQAGSNPSSTDTQYF.

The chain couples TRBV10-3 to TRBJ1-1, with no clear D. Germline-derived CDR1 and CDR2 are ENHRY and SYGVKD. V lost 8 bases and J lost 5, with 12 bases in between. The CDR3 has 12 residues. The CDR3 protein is CAIGLRNTEAFF. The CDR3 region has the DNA TGTGCCATCGGTCTGCGGAATACTGAAGCTTTCTTT.

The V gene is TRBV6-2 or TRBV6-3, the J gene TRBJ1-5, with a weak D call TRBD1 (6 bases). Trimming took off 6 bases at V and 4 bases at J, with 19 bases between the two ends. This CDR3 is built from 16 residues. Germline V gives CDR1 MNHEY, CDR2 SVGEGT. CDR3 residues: CASSLPRGSRNQPQHF. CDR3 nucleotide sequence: TGTGCCAGCAGCCTGCCAAGGGGGTCACGGAATCAGCCCCAGCATTTT.

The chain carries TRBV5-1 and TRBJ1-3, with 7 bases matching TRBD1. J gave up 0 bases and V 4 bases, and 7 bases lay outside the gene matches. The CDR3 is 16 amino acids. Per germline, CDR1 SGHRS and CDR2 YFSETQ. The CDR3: CASSPGTASSGNTIYF. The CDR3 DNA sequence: TGCGCCAGCAGCCCCGGGACAGCATCCTCTGGAAACACCATATATTTT.

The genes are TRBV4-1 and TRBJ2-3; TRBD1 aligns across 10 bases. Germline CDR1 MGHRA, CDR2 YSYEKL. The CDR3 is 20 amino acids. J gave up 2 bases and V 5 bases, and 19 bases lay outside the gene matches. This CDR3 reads CASSVRGTGVVPGSTDTQYF. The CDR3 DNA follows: TGCGCCAGCAGCGTCAGAGGGACAGGGGTCGTCCCCGGATCCACAGATACGCAGTATTTT.

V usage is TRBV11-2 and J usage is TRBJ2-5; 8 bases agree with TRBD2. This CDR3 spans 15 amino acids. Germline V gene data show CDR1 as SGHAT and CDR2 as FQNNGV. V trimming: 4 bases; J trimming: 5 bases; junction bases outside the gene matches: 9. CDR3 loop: CASSSAGGGRETQYF. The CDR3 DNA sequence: TGTGCCAGCAGCTCCGCCGGGGGGGGTAGGGAGACCCAGTACTTC.

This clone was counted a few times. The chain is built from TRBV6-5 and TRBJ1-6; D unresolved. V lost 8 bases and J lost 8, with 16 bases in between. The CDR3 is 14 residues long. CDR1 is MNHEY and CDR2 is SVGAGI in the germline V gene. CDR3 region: CASGRGRKDSPLHF. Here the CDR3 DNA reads TGTGCCAGCGGGCGGGGAAGAAAGGATTCACCCCTCCACTTT.

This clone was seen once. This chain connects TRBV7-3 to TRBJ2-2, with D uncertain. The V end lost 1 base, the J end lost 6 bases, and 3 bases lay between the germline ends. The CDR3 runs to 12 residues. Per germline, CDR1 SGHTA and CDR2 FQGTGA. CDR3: CASSLNSGELFF. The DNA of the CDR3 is TGTGCCAGCAGCTTAAACTCCGGGGAGCTGTTTTTT.

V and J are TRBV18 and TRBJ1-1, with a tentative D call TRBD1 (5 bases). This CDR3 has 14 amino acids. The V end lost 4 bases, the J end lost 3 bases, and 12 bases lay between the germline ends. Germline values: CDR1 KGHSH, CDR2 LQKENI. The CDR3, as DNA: TGTGCCAGCTCACGGGATGCGACAGACACTGAAGCTTTCTTT. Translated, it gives CASSRDATDTEAFF. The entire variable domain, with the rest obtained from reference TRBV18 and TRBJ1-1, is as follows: NAGVMQNPRHLVRRRGQEARLRCSPMKGHSHVYWYRQLPEEGLKFMVYLQKENIIDESGMPKERFSAEFPKEGPSILRIQQVVRGDSAAYFCASSRDATDTEAFFGQGTRLTVV.

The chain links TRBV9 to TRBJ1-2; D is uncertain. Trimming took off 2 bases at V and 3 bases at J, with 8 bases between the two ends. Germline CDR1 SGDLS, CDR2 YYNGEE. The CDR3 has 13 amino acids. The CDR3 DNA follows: TGTGCCAGCAGCGTCGTCACGGACTATGGCTACACCTTC. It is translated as CASSVVTDYGYTF.

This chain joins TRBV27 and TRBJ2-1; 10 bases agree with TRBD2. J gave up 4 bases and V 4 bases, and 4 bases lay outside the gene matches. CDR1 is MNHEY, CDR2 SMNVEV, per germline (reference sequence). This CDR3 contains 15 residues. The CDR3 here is CASSYGLAEYNEQFF. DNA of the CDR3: TGTGCCAGCAGTTACGGACTAGCGGAGTACAATGAGCAGTTCTTC.

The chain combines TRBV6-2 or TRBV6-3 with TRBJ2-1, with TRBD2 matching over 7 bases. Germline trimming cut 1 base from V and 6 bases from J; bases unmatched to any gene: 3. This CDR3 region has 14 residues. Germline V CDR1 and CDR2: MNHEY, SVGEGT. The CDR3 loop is CASSYLGGGNEQFF. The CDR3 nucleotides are TGTGCCAGCAGTTACTTGGGGGGGGGCAATGAGCAGTTCTTC.

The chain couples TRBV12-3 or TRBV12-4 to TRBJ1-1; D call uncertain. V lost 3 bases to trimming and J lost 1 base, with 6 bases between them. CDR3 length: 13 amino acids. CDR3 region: CASSFTENTEAFF. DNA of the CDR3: TGTGCCAGCAGTTTTACAGAGAACACTGAAGCTTTCTTT.

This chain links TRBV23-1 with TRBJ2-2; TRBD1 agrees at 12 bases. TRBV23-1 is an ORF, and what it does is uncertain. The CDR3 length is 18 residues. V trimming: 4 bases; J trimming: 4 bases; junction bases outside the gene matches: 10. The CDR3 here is CASSRGTGGVHRTGELFF. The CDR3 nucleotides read TGCGCCAGCAGTCGAGGGACAGGGGGCGTACATCGCACCGGGGAGCTGTTTTTT.

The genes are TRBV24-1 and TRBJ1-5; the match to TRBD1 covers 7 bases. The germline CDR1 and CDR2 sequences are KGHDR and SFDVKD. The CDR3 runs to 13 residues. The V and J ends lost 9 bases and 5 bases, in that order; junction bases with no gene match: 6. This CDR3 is CATAGQNYQPQHF. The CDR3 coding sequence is TGTGCCACCGCGGGACAGAACTATCAGCCCCAGCATTTT.

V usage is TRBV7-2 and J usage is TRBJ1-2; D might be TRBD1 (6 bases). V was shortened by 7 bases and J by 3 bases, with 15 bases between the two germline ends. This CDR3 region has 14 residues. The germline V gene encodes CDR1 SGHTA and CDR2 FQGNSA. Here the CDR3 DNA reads TGTGCCAGCAAAACAGGGCCCGAGTACTATGGCTACACCTTC. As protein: CASKTGPEYYGYTF.

The CDR3 coding sequence is TGTGCCAGCAGCTTAGGAGGCGGGGGCTACAATGAGCAGTTCTTC. It encodes CASSLGGGGYNEQFF. This sequence joins TRBV7-2 and TRBJ2-1; 7 nucleotides match TRBD2. Germline assignment: CDR1 SGHTA and CDR2 FQGNSA. The V gene end was trimmed by 1 base and the J gene end by 3 bases; junction bases not matched to a gene: 3. This CDR3 contains 15 residues.

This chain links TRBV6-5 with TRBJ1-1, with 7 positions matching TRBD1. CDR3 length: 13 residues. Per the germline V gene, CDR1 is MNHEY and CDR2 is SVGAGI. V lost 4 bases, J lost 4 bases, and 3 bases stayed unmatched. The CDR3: CASSSPGGTEAFF. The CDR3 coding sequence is TGTGCCAGCAGTTCTCCAGGGGGCACTGAAGCTTTCTTT.

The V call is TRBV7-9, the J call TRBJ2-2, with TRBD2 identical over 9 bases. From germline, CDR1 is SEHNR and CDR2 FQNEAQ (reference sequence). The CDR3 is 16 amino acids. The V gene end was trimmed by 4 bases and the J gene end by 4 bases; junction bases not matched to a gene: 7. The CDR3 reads CASSSAGGIITGELFF. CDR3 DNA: TGTGCCAGCAGCTCCGCGGGGGGGATAATCACCGGGGAGCTGTTTTTT.

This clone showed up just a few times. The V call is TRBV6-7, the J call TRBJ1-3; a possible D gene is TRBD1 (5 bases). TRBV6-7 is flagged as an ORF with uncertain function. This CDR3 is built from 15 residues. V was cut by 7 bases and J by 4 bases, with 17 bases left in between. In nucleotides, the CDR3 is TGTGCCAGCACCCGGTCGACAGTGGGGGGAAACACCATATATTTT. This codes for CASTRSTVGGNTIYF.

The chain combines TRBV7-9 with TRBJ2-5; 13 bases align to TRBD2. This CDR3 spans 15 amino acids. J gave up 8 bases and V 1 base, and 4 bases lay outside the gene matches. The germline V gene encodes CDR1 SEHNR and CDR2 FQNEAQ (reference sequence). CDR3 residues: CASSLGLAGGPTQYF. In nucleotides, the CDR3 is TGTGCCAGCAGCTTAGGACTAGCGGGGGGCCCCACCCAGTACTTC.